This T cell receptor beta chain derives from a study of blood T cells in healthy people across ages. The authors ran a second PCR of about 6 to 11 cycles using a sample-barcoded 5' primer and a J-beta primer mix. Sequencing yielded, for each sample, at least 2.5 million paired-end reads carrying CDR3. A single record per CDR3 protein comes from TCRdb applying MiXCR to the 5' RACE reads. The repertoire holds 1,800,000 or so distinct CDR3 sequences, about two fifths seen once, with 23% in the top ten. Unmatched junction bases numbered 1, after V lost 4 bases and J lost 1 base. The CDR3 extends over 14 amino acids. CDR1 is SQVTM, CDR2 ANQGSEA, per germline. In regard to this clonotype: A much larger clone differs by one base, so this may be a read error.

This clonotype was sampled from a human donor in good health. Sequences were obtained from blood. The chain uses TRBV29-1 and TRBJ2-5; 12 bases match TRBD2. The CDR3 is CSVGTSGAQETQYF. CDR3 nucleotide sequence: TGCAGCGTTGGGACTAGCGGGGCCCAAGAGACCCAGTACTTC.